The rows below give T cell receptor beta chains drawn from one sample of a study of blood T cell repertoires in COVID-19. Profiling relied on immunoSEQ multiplex PCR, and the TCRdb table lists in-frame clones only, not all of them. The sample consists of over 250,000 clones, about 80% of them appearing once. Sequencing used peripheral blood. The receptors originated from a woman older than 75 with acute or convalescent COVID-19. Both conserved end residues are part of each CDR3. The order of the fields is clone size, J gene, V gene, D gene, CDR3 protein, CDR3 DNA. D genes are given only for firm matches. Size tells how often a clone was seen (once, few, many) or the class of an expanded clone, and some rows leave it out.

>.|TRBJ1-2|TRBV19|TRBD1
CASSIGWDRSSFYGYTF
TGTGCCAGTAGTATAGGATGGGACAGGAGCTCGTTTTATGGCTACACCTTC
>.|TRBJ2-3|TRBV24-1|.
CATSDSRGGTDTQYF
TGTGCCACCAGTGATTCCCGCGGCGGCACAGATACGCAGTATTTT
>.|TRBJ1-4|TRBV5-5|TRBD1
CASSSQGLVNEKLFF
TGTGCCAGCAGTTCACAGGGGTTGGTAAATGAAAAACTGTTTTTT
>.|TRBJ2-1|TRBV29-1|TRBD1
CSGARGQDNEQFF
TGCAGCGGGGCCAGGGGGCAGGACAATGAGCAGTTCTTC
>.|TRBJ1-1|TRBV6-6|.
CASSPAGGHTEAFF
TGTGCCAGCAGTCCAGCGGGGGGCCACACTGAAGCTTTCTTT
>.|TRBJ2-1|TRBV5-1|.
CASSLLQGSYNEQFF
TGCGCCAGCAGCTTGCTCCAGGGGTCCTACAATGAGCAGTTCTTC
>.|TRBJ1-3|TRBV19|TRBD1
CASSQGQPYSGNTIYF
TGTGCCAGTAGCCAGGGACAGCCTTACTCTGGAAACACCATATATTTT
>.|TRBJ1-1|TRBV18|TRBD1
CASSRDRGTEAFF
TGTGCCAGCTCACGTGACAGGGGCACTGAAGCTTTCTTT
>.|TRBJ2-3|TRBV18|.
CASSPTVKIDTQYF
TGTGCCAGCTCACCAACAGTTAAAATAGATACGCAGTATTTT
>.|TRBJ1-1|TRBV20-1|TRBD1
CSASSQGGTEAFF
TGCAGTGCTAGTAGCCAGGGGGGCACTGAAGCTTTCTTT
>.|TRBJ2-4|TRBV12-3/TRBV12-4|.
CASSLGGVNIQYF
TGTGCCAGCAGTTTAGGTGGAGTGAACATTCAGTACTTC
>.|TRBJ1-1|TRBV5-1|.
CASSLGRANTEAFF
TGCGCCAGCAGCTTGGGGAGGGCGAACACTGAAGCTTTCTTT
>once|TRBJ1-1|TRBV5-1|.
CASSSGGQNTEAFF
TGCGCCAGCAGCTCTGGCGGCCAGAACACTGAAGCTTTCTTT
>.|TRBJ2-2|TRBV19|.
CASSISGAVAGGELFF
TGTGCCAGTAGTATCTCCGGAGCAGTGGCTGGGGGGGAGCTGTTTTTT
>few|TRBJ1-3|TRBV5-5|.
CASSLVHTLSGNTIYF
TGTGCCAGCAGCTTGGTACACACGCTCTCTGGAAACACCATATATTTT
>once|TRBJ2-1|TRBV30|TRBD1
CAWRGRGRMGNNEQFF
TGTGCCTGGAGGGGCAGGGGGCGGATGGGGAACAATGAGCAGTTCTTC
>.|TRBJ2-5|TRBV18|TRBD2
CASSPGLLQETQYF
TGTGCCAGCTCACCGGGACTACTCCAAGAGACCCAGTACTTC
>few|TRBJ2-2|TRBV19|.
CASSVRVVNTGELFF
TGTGCCAGTAGTGTCAGGGTGGTGAACACCGGGGAGCTGTTTTTT
>.|TRBJ2-6|TRBV20-1|TRBD1
CSANEGTGGGGANVLTF
TGCAGTGCTAATGAGGGGACAGGGGGAGGTGGGGCCAACGTCCTGACTTTC
>.|TRBJ2-1|TRBV7-9|.
CASSERTADNEQFF
TGTGCCAGCAGCGAGAGGACAGCAGACAATGAGCAGTTCTTC
>.|TRBJ1-1|TRBV6-6|TRBD1
CASSPRGQGLGNTEAFF
TGTGCCAGCAGTCCTAGGGGGCAGGGGCTGGGGAACACTGAAGCTTTCTTT
>.|TRBJ1-5|TRBV6-6|.
CASSPRSRGNQPQHF
TGTGCCAGCAGTCCTCGCAGTCGGGGTAATCAGCCCCAGCATTTT
>.|TRBJ2-3|TRBV7-6|TRBD2
CASSFLASGSSTDTQYF
TGTGCCAGCAGCTTTCTGGCTAGCGGGTCTAGCACAGATACGCAGTATTTT
>.|TRBJ1-5|TRBV6-5|TRBD1
CASSFRDRGAQPQHF
TGTGCCAGCAGTTTTCGGGACAGGGGCGCTCAGCCCCAGCATTTT
>many|TRBJ2-4|TRBV4-2|.
CASSQDSQRAYQNIQYF
TGTGCCAGCAGCCAAGACAGTCAGAGGGCCTACCAAAACATTCAGTACTTC
>.|TRBJ1-1|TRBV28|TRBD1
CASRPDRAPLPTEAFF
TGTGCCAGCAGGCCGGACAGGGCTCCTCTCCCCACTGAAGCTTTCTTT
>.|TRBJ2-2|TRBV25-1|TRBD1
CASSGQGSGELFF
TGTGCCAGCAGTGGACAGGGATCCGGGGAGCTGTTTTTT
>.|TRBJ2-7|TRBV6-2/TRBV6-3|.
CASSYGNRLYEQYF
TGTGCCAGCAGTTATGGAAACAGGCTCTACGAGCAGTACTTC
>.|TRBJ2-5|TRBV5-1|TRBD1
CASSFRGQGLGETQYF
TGCGCCAGCAGCTTCCGAGGACAGGGGTTAGGAGAGACCCAGTACTTC
>.|TRBJ2-7|TRBV3-1/TRBV3-2|TRBD2
CASSSSSSGRRF
TGTGCCAGCAGCTCGAGTTCCAGCGGGAGAAGGTTC
>.|TRBJ1-2|TRBV28|.
CASSFAAGRGYGYTF
TGTGCCAGCAGTTTCGCGGCAGGGAGGGGCTATGGCTACACCTTC